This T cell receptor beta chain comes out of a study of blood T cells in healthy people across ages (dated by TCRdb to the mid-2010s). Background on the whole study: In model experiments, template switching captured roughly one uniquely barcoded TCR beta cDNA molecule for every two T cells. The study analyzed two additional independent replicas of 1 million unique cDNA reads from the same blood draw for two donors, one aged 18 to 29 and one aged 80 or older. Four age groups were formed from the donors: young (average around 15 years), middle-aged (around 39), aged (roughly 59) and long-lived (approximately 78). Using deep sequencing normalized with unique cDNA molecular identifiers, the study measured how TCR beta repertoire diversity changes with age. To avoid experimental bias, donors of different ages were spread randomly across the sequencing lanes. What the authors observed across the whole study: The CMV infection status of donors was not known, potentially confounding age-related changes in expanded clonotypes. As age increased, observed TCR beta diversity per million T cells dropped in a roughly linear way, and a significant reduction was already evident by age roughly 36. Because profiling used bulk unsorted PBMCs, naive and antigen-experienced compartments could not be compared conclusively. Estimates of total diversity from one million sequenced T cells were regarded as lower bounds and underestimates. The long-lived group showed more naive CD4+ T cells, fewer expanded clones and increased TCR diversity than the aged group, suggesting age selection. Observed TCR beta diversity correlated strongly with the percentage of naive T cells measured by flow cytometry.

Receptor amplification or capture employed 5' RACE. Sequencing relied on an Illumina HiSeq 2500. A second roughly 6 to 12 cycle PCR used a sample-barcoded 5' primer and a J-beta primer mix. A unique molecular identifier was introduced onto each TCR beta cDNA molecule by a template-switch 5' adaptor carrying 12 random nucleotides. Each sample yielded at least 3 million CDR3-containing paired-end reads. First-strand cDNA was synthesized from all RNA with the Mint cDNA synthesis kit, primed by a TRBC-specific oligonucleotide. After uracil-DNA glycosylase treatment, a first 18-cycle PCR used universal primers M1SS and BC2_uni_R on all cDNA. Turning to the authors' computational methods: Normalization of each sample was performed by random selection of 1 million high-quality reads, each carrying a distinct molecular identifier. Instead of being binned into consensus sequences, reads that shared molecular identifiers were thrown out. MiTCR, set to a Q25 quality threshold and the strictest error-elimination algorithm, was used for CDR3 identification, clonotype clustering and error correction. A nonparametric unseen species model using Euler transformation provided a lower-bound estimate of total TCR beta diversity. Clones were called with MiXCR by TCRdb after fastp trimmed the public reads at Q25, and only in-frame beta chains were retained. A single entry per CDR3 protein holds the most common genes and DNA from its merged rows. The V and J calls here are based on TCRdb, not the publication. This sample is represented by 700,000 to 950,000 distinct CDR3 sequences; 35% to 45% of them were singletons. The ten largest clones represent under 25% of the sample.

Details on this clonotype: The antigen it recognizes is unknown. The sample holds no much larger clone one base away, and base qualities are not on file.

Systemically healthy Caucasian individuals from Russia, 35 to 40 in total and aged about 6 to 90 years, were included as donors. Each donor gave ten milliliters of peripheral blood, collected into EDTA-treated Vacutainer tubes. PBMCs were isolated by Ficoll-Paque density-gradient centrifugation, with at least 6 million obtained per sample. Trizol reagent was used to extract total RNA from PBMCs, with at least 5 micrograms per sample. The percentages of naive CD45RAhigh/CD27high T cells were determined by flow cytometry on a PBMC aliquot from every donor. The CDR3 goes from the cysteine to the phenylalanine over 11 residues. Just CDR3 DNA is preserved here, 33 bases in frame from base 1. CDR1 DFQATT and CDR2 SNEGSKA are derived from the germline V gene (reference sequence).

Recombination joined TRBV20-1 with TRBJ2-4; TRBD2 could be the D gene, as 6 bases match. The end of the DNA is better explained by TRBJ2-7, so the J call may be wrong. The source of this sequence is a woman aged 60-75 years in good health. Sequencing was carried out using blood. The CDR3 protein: CSAAGRTEQYF. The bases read TGCAGTGCTGCAGGGAGGACCGAGCAGTACTTC.